These 6 T cell receptor beta chains were sequenced from one sample in a study of stem cell transplantation in POMP-related autoinflammatory disease. Here immunoSEQ multiplex PCR was the method, and the copy in TCRdb shows in-frame clones only, minus some. Of approximately 23,000 clones detected, 75% to 85% appear once; the ten largest clones hold more than 2.5%. The input for sequencing was CD4+ T cells from PBMCs, taken before stem cell transplantation. These receptors all stem from a human donor with POMP-related autoinflammation and immune dysregulation (PRAID).

The chain joins TRBV29-1 to TRBJ1-2, with a tentative D call TRBD1 (5 bases). The CDR3 has 16 residues. Trimming cost V 1 base and J 4 bases, with 19 bases left between them. Germline loops: CDR1 SQVTM, CDR2 ANQGSEA. The CDR3 region is CSVEVFKRGIRYGYTF. The CDR3 DNA sequence: TGCAGCGTTGAAGTTTTTAAAAGGGGAATCCGCTATGGCTACACCTTC.

The chain couples TRBV10-3 to TRBJ2-5, with TRBD1 identical over 10 bases. The J call may be incorrect, as the DNA end agrees better with TRBJ2-7. The CDR3 has 15 residues. CDR1 is ENHRY and CDR2 is SYGVKD in the germline V gene. CDR3 region: CAISSRDRGYDEQYF. CDR3 coding DNA: TGTGCCATCAGCTCCCGGGACAGGGGATATGACGAGCAGTACTTC.

In DNA, the CDR3 is TGTGCCAGCAGCCTGGGACAGGGGGGTAGCACTGAAGCTTTCTTT. It is translated as CASSLGQGGSTEAFF. The chain uses TRBV9 and TRBJ1-1; the match to TRBD1 covers 11 bases. V gave up 4 bases and J gave up 4 bases; unmatched junction bases: 6. The CDR3 is 15 amino acids. The germline V gene encodes CDR1 SGDLS and CDR2 YYNGEE.

The chain carries TRBV5-1 and TRBJ2-3; D is unclear. This CDR3 is built from 13 residues. V was trimmed by 1 base and J by 3 bases, leaving 6 bases between them. Germline V lookup: CDR1 SGHRS, CDR2 YFSETQ. The CDR3 sequence is CASSLQVTDTQYF. The CDR3 DNA follows: TGCGCCAGCAGCTTGCAGGTGACAGATACGCAGTATTTT.

A single count supports this clone. The J gene is TRBJ1-1, the V gene TRBV7-9, with TRBD1 matching 10 bases. V trimming: 5 bases; J trimming: 2 bases; junction bases outside the gene matches: 11. Germline V gene lookup returns CDR1 SEHNR and CDR2 FQNEAQ (reference sequence). The CDR3 is made up of 17 amino acids. The CDR3 spells CASSRSGTGVRNTEAFF. The CDR3 coding sequence is TGTGCCAGCAGCCGATCCGGGACAGGGGTTCGAAACACTGAAGCTTTCTTT. Looking up the rest from reference TRBV7-9 and TRBJ1-1 gives the full variable domain: DTGVSQNPRHKITKRGQNVTFRCDPISEHNRLYWYRQTLGQGPEFLTYFQNEAQLEKSRLLSDRFSAERPKGSFSTLEIQRTEQGDSAMYLCASSRSGTGVRNTEAFFGQGTRLTVV.

The chain couples TRBV27 to TRBJ1-2; possible D gene TRBD1, 6 bases. The V gene's germline CDR1 is MNHEY and CDR2 SMNVEV (reference sequence). Trimming removed 1 base at V and 3 bases at J, with 18 bases between. The CDR3 is 17 residues long. CDR3 amino acids: CASSLLSRSGAHYGYTF. CDR3 in DNA: TGTGCCAGCAGTTTATTAAGTCGGTCAGGGGCCCACTATGGCTACACCTTC.